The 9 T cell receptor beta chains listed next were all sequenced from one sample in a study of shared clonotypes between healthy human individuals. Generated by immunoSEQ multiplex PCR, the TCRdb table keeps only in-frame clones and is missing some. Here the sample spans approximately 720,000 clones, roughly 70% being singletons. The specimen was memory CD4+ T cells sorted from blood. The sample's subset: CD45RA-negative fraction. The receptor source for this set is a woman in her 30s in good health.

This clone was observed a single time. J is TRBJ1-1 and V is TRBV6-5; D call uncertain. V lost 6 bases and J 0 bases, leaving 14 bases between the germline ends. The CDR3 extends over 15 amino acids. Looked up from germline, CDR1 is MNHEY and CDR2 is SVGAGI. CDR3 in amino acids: CASSPLPPMNTEAFF. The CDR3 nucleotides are TGTGCCAGCAGCCCGCTTCCCCCGATGAACACTGAAGCTTTCTTT.

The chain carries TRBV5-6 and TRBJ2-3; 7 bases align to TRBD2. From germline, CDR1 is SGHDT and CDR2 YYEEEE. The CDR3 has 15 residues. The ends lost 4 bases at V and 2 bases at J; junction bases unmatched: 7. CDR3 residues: CASSTPAGNTDTQYF. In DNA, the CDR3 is TGTGCCAGCAGCACGCCAGCGGGAAACACAGATACGCAGTATTTT.

The CDR3 DNA follows: TGTGCCAGCAGTCCTATAGCGGGAGCTAAGAATGAGCAGTTCTTC. This sequence encodes CASSPIAGAKNEQFF. The chain links TRBV14 to TRBJ2-1; 9 nucleotides match TRBD2. Germline values: CDR1 SGHDN, CDR2 FVKESK. The ends lost 6 bases at V and 7 bases at J; junction bases unmatched: 10. The CDR3 runs to 15 residues.

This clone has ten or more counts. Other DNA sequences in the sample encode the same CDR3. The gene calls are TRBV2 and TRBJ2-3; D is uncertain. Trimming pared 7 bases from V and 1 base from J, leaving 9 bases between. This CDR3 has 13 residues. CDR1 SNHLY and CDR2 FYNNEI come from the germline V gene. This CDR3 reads CASTGSRTDTQYF. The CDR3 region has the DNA TGTGCCAGCACCGGCAGCCGCACAGATACGCAGTATTTT. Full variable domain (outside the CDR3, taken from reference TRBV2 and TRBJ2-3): EPEVTQTPSHQVTQMGQEVILRCVPISNHLYFYWYRQILGQKVEFLVSFYNNEISEKSEIFDDQFSVERPDGSNFTLKIRSTKLEDSAMYFCASTGSRTDTQYFGPGTRLTVL.

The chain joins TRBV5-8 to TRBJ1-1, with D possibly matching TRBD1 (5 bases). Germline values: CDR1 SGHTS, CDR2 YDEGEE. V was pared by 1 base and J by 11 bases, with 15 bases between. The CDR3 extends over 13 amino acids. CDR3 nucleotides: TGTGCCAGCAGCTTGTTGGGCAGGCAGGGTGCTTTCTTT. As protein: CASSLLGRQGAFF.

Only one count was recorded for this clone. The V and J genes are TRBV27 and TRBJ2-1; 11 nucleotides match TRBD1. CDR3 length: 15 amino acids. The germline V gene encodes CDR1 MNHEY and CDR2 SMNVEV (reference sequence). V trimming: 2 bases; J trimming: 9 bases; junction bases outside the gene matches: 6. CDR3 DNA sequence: TGTGCCAGCAGTTTAGCGGGACAGGGGGGTTTTGAGCAGTTCTTC. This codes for CASSLAGQGGFEQFF.

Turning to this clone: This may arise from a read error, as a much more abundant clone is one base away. The CDR3 DNA is TGTGTCAGCAGCGCCGATCTAGTTACAGGGTATGGCTACACCTTC. Protein sequence: CVSSADLVTGYGYTF. The V call is TRBV9, the J call TRBJ1-2, with a tentative D call TRBD1 (6 bases). The CDR3 has 15 residues. Germline V gives CDR1 SGDLS, CDR2 YYNGEE.

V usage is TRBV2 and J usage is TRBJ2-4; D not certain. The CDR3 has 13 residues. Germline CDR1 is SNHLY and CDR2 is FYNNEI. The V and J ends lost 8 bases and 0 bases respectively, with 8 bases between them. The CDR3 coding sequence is TGTGCCAGCGAGTCGGGAGCCAAAAACATTCAGTACTTC. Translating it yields CASESGAKNIQYF.

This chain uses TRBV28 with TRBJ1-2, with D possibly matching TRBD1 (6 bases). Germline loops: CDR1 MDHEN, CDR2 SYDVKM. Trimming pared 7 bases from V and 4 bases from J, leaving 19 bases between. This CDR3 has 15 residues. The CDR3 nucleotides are TGTGCCAGCAAGGCCCCGGGGGCGCCTGGCTATGGCTACACCTTC. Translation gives CASKAPGAPGYGYTF.